This TCR beta chain was observed in a study of post-analysis software for immune sequencing data. Study-wide context: Disease courses included relapsing-remitting, secondary progressive and progressive-relapsing multiple sclerosis.

Broader study findings: In multiple sclerosis, normalized Chao1 diversity was significantly below that of controls. Higher frequency in patients than in controls was seen for roughly five TRBV segments, with TRBV5-6, TRBV5-1 and TRBV20-1 among them. Analysis by F measure revealed that same-batch samples clustered strongly together.

Unique molecular identifiers featured in each of the TCR beta cDNA libraries. A population of about 0.95 to 10 million T cells gave rise to around 530,000 cDNA molecules. TCRdb reanalysed the PCR reads using MiXCR and keeps one entry per CDR3 protein. The profile shows about 460,000 distinct CDR3 sequences, less than 45% of them singletons. Details on this clonotype: Its antigen is undetermined.

Trimming cost V 5 bases and J 0 bases, with 5 bases left between them. CDR1 is SGHVS and CDR2 is FQNEAQ in the germline V gene. This CDR3 is built from 13 residues. The TCR originated in a girl aged 10 to 17 with multiple sclerosis. The source material was blood. The chain uses TRBV7-8 and TRBJ2-1, with D unresolved. This chain's CDR3 is CASSQYSYNEQFF. The DNA for the CDR3 is TGTGCCAGCAGCCAATACTCCTACAATGAGCAGTTCTTC.